This TCR beta chain was profiled in a study of blood T cell repertoires in COVID-19. Per the authors' pipeline: Estimated nucleated cell counts came from reference gene primer amplification. The repertoire was sequenced with immunoSEQ multiplex PCR; TCRdb's copy has only in-frame clones and lacks some. V and J calls plus clone size are reproduced from that table; the DNA served to infer D and trimming. The sample holds around 220,000 clones; around 86% are singletons and the top ten take 3.5% to 4.5%. Trimming removed 6 bases from V and 0 bases from J, with 15 bases in between. In germline, CDR1 is SNHLY, CDR2 FYNNEI. CDR3 length: 15 residues.

This chain uses TRBV2 with TRBJ2-7; tentatively, D is TRBD2 (5 bases). Sequencing was performed on peripheral blood. This clonotype originated in a man in his forties or fifties with acute or convalescent COVID-19. In nucleotides, the CDR3 is TGTGCCAGCAGGCAGGAGGTGGTTAGCTCCTACGAGCAGTACTTC. Translation: CASRQEVVSSYEQYF. Together with reference TRBV2 and TRBJ2-7, the CDR3 gives the full variable domain: EPEVTQTPSHQVTQMGQEVILRCVPISNHLYFYWYRQILGQKVEFLVSFYNNEISEKSEIFDDQFSVERPDGSNFTLKIRSTKLEDSAMYFCASRQEVVSSYEQYFGPGTRLTVT.